This record looks at one T cell receptor (beta chain) sequence and its context. One end of the junction is discordant with germline, which a read error may explain. TCRdb's table, derived via immunoSEQ multiplex PCR, lists solely in-frame clones and lacks some. The sample holds roughly 63,000 clones; more than 75% are singletons and the top ten take around 1.9%. CDR3 size: 16 residues. Per germline, CDR1 SSHAT and CDR2 FNYEAQ (reference sequence). These data come from a study of OX40 agonist ivuxolimab in advanced cancers. The V gene is TRBV7-7, the J gene TRBJ2-5; 10 positions match TRBD1. The source is an adult with an advanced solid tumor such as melanoma, head and neck, liver or kidney cancer. The sample was CD4+ or CD8+ T cells sorted from blood, taken in a trial of the OX40 agonist ivuxolimab. The DNA for the CDR3 is TGTGCTAGCAGCTTCTTACCGACAGGGGGCAAGGAGACCCAGTACTTC. This encodes CASSFLPTGGKETQYF. Variable domain in full (rest from reference TRBV7-7 and TRBJ2-5): GAGVSQSPRYKVTKRGQDVTLRCDPISSHATLYWYQQALGQGPEFLTYFNYEAQPDKSGLPSDRFSAERPEGSISTLTIQRTEQRDSAMYRCASSFLPTGGKETQYFGPGTRLLVL.